This entry lists 19 T cell receptor beta chains sequenced from one sample in a study of CD8 T cells in Susac syndrome. RNA in amounts of roughly 0.45 to 1 ug was reverse transcribed with random hexamers. TCRdb ran MiXCR on the immunoSEQ multiplex PCR reads and lists one entry per CDR3 protein. The sample contains 250,000 to 300,000 distinct CDR3 sequences, 80% to 90% of which appear only once. Sequenced sample: CD8+ T cells from PBMCs. The receptors stem from a human donor with multiple sclerosis.

The V call is TRBV29-1, the J call TRBJ2-1, with 8 bases matching TRBD2. Germline V lookup: CDR1 SQVTM, CDR2 ANQGSEA. This CDR3 has 19 residues. Trimming took 2 bases from V and 0 from J; bases not matched to a gene: 15. DNA of the CDR3: TGCAGCGTTGAATCCGCAAGGGCGCCGAGCGGGGGCTCCTACAATGAGCAGTTCTTC. Its translation is CSVESARAPSGGSYNEQFF.

The rearrangement uses TRBV27 and TRBJ2-2; 9 bases map to TRBD1. After removal of 5 bases from V and 6 bases from J, the junction contained 1 base not matched to a gene. Germline loops: CDR1 MNHEY, CDR2 SMNVEV (reference sequence). The CDR3 covers 13 residues. The CDR3 bases are TGTGCCAGCAGTGGACAGGGGCCCGGGGAGCTGTTTTTT. Its protein product is CASSGQGPGELFF.

J is TRBJ1-2 and V is TRBV9, with 7 bases fitting TRBD1. The V and J ends lost 3 bases and 0 bases, in that order; junction bases with no gene match: 5. Germline CDR1 and CDR2: SGDLS and YYNGEE. The CDR3 is 15 amino acids. The CDR3, as DNA: TGTGCCAGCAGCGCCCGGGACAGTACTAACTATGGCTACACCTTC. It translates to CASSARDSTNYGYTF.

Here the CDR3 DNA reads TGTGCCAGCAGCCCTCAACTTGGGGGGGCGAACACTGAAGCTTTCTTT. Protein sequence: CASSPQLGGANTEAFF. The rearrangement joins TRBV6-1 to TRBJ1-1; a possible D gene is TRBD1 (6 bases). The germline V gene encodes CDR1 MNHNS and CDR2 SASEGT. The CDR3 length is 16 residues. The V end was cut by 6 bases, the J end by 1 base, with 18 bases between.

This chain connects TRBV4-1 to TRBJ2-7, with 7 positions matching TRBD2. Germline lookup yields CDR1 MGHRA and CDR2 YSYEKL. V was pared by 1 base and J by 2 bases, with 5 bases of the junction left unmatched. This CDR3 is built from 15 residues. Here the CDR3 reads CASSQVLADAYEQYF. The CDR3 DNA is TGCGCCAGCAGCCAAGTTCTAGCGGATGCCTACGAGCAGTACTTC.

This chain connects TRBV5-1 to TRBJ1-3; 7 nucleotides align to TRBD1. With V trimmed by 4 bases and J by 0 bases, 10 bases remained unmatched. Per germline, CDR1 SGHRS and CDR2 YFSETQ. The CDR3 runs 17 residues. The CDR3 DNA is TGCGCCAGCAGCCCGTCGACAGGGAGCTACTCTGGAAACACCATATATTTT. This sequence encodes CASSPSTGSYSGNTIYF.

The chain couples TRBV6-5 to TRBJ2-3, with 10 bases identical to TRBD2. The V segment lost 0 bases and the J segment 6 bases; nucleotides outside the gene matches: 12. The germline CDR1 and CDR2 sequences are MNHEY and SVGAGI. CDR3 length: 18 amino acids. The CDR3 nucleotides are TGTGCCAGCAGTTACTCCGGGACTAGCGTTCTGTTGGGGGATACGCAGTATTTT. It encodes CASSYSGTSVLLGDTQYF.

This chain uses TRBV7-2 with TRBJ2-7; 12 bases align to TRBD2. The CDR3 length is 15 residues. Germline assignment: CDR1 SGHTA and CDR2 FQGNSA. The ends lost 7 bases at V and 1 base at J; junction bases unmatched: 5. The DNA for the CDR3 is TGTGCCAGCACCGCCGGACTAGCGGGATCCTACGAGCAGTACTTC. This encodes CASTAGLAGSYEQYF.

The rearrangement uses TRBV27 and TRBJ1-1; 8 bases align to TRBD1. The germline V gene has CDR1 MNHEY and CDR2 SMNVEV (reference sequence). This CDR3 comprises 16 residues. With 4 bases clipped from V and 1 base from J, the junction kept 8 bases outside the gene matches. The CDR3 here is CASSYTGGPTNTEAFF. The CDR3 nucleotides read TGTGCCAGCAGTTATACAGGGGGTCCGACGAACACTGAAGCTTTCTTT.

This chain joins TRBV25-1 and TRBJ2-3, with D perhaps matching TRBD2 (6 bases). Germline assignment: CDR1 MGHDK and CDR2 SYGVNS. V was trimmed by 6 bases and J by 0 bases, leaving 19 bases between them. This CDR3 contains 17 residues. The CDR3 DNA is TGTGCCAGCAGCCCGGGCCCCCGGAGGGGAAGCACAGATACGCAGTATTTT. Translated, it gives CASSPGPRRGSTDTQYF.

The chain employs TRBV14 and TRBJ1-1, with TRBD1 as a possible D gene (6 bases). Germline CDR1 SGHDN, CDR2 FVKESK. V gave up 4 bases and J gave up 7 bases, with 13 bases separating them. The CDR3 has 13 amino acids. CDR3 amino acids: CASSRDRYGEAFF. CDR3 in DNA: TGTGCCAGCAGCCGAGACAGGTACGGTGAAGCTTTCTTT. The complete variable domain, with remaining parts taken from reference TRBV14 and TRBJ1-1, reads EAGVTQFPSHSVIEKGQTVTLRCDPISGHDNLYWYRRVMGKEIKFLLHFVKESKQDESGMPNNRFLAERTGGTYSTLKVQPAELEDSGVYFCASSRDRYGEAFFGQGTRLTVV.

The V gene is TRBV5-6, the J gene TRBJ2-5; TRBD2 agrees at 7 bases. The V segment lost 2 bases and the J segment 5 bases; nucleotides outside the gene matches: 6. This CDR3 contains 14 residues. Germline-derived CDR1 and CDR2 are SGHDT and YYEEEE. The CDR3 spells CASSFGGIQETQYF. CDR3 coding DNA: TGTGCCAGCAGCTTCGGGGGGATTCAGGAGACCCAGTACTTC.

The chain uses TRBV12-3 or TRBV12-4 and TRBJ2-1; unclear D gene. The V and J ends lost 3 bases and 8 bases respectively, with 11 bases between them. The CDR3 is 13 residues long. CDR3 protein: CASSLDLGDEQFF. The CDR3 bases are TGTGCCAGCAGTTTGGACCTTGGGGATGAGCAGTTCTTC.

The chain employs TRBV7-9 and TRBJ2-7, with no clear D. V was clipped by 1 base and J by 1 base, with 11 bases between them. From germline, CDR1 is SEHNR and CDR2 FQNEAQ (reference sequence). This CDR3 has 15 residues. The CDR3: CASSLGAVGSYEQYF. CDR3 nucleotides: TGTGCCAGCAGCTTAGGGGCAGTGGGTTCCTACGAGCAGTACTTC. Full variable domain (missing parts from reference TRBV7-9 and TRBJ2-7): DTGVSQNPRHKITKRGQNVTFRCDPISEHNRLYWYRQTLGQGPEFLTYFQNEAQLEKSRLLSDRFSAERPKGSFSTLEIQRTEQGDSAMYLCASSLGAVGSYEQYFGPGTRLTVT.

The rearrangement joins TRBV10-3 to TRBJ2-5, with a tentative D call TRBD2 (5 bases). The CDR3 runs to 16 residues. The V and J ends lost 5 bases and 5 bases respectively, with 21 bases between them. Looked up from germline, CDR1 is ENHRY and CDR2 is SYGVKD. Written as DNA, the CDR3 is TGTGCCATCAGTAGGACGAGTGTCCGGGGAATGGAGACCCAGTACTTC. Translated, it gives CAISRTSVRGMETQYF.

V is TRBV12-3 or TRBV12-4 and J is TRBJ2-7; D perhaps matches TRBD2 (6 bases). The CDR3 totals 13 residues. The ends were cut back, 5 bases at V and 5 bases at J, with 13 bases in the middle. CDR3 sequence (DNA): TGTGCCAGCAGTGCGCCTGGAGGGAACGAGCAGTACTTC. Its translation: CASSAPGGNEQYF.

DNA for the CDR3: TGCAGTGCTAGAGATCGCCAGGGGGATAATGAGCAGTTCTTC. Translation: CSARDRQGDNEQFF. This rearrangement joins TRBV20-1 to TRBJ2-1, with 7 bases aligning to TRBD1. J gave up 7 bases and V 0 bases, and 6 bases lay outside the gene matches. CDR1 is DFQATT and CDR2 is SNEGSKA in the germline V gene (reference sequence). The CDR3 loop spans 14 amino acids.

The V gene is TRBV29-1, the J gene TRBJ1-2; D is undetermined. Germline V lookup: CDR1 SQVTM, CDR2 ANQGSEA. The V and J ends lost 4 bases and 8 bases respectively, with 11 bases between them. The CDR3 is made up of 11 amino acids. CDR3 in amino acids: CSVGGTFGYTF. CDR3 DNA sequence: TGCAGCGTTGGCGGAACGTTCGGCTACACCTTC.

This clonotype was observed a single time. V gene TRBV14 combines with J gene TRBJ1-2; D gene uncertain. The CDR3 totals 16 residues. Germline-derived CDR1 and CDR2 are SGHDN and FVKESK. Between the trimmed V and J ends, which lost 0 bases and 5 bases, there was a span of 16 bases. CDR3 sequence: CASSQESTVFWYGYTF. CDR3 nucleotide sequence: TGTGCCAGCAGCCAAGAAAGTACGGTATTCTGGTATGGCTACACCTTC.